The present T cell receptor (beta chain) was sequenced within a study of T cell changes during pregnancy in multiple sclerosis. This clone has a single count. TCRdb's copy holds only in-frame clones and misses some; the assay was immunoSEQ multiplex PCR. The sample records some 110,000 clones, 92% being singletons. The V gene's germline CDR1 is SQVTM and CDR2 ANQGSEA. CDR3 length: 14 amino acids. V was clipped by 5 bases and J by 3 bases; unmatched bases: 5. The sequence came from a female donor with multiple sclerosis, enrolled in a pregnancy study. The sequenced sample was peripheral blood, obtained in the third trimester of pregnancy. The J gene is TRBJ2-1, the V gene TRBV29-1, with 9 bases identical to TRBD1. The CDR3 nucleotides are TGCAGCGTTATGGGACAGGGAAGCTACAATGAGCAGTTCTTC. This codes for CSVMGQGSYNEQFF.